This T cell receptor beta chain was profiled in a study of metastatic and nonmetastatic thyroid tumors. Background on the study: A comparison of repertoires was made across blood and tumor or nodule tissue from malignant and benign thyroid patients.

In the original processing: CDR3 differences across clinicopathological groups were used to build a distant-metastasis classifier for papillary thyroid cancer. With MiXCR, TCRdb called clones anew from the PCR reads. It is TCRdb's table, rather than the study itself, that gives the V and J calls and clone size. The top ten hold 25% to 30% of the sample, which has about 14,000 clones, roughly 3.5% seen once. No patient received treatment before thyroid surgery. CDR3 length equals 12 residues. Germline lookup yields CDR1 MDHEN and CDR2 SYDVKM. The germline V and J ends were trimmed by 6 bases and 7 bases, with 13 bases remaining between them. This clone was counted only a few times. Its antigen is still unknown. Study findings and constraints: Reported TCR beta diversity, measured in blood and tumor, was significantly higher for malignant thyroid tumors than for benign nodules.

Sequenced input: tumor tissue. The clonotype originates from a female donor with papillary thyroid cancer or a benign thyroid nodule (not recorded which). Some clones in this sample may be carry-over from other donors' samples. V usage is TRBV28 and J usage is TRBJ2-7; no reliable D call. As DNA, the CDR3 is TGTGCCAGCAGCCTACTGCGGCGGGAGCAGTACTTC. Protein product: CASSLLRREQYF. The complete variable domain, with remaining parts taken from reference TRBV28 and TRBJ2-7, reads DVKVTQSSRYLVKRTGEKVFLECVQDMDHENMFWYRQDPGLGLRLIYFSYDVKMKEKGDIPEGYSVSREKKERFSLILESASTNQTSMYLCASSLLRREQYFGPGTRLTVT.